These 7 T cell receptor beta chains came from one sample sequenced in a study of shared clonotypes between healthy human individuals. TCRdb's table, derived via immunoSEQ multiplex PCR, lists solely in-frame clones and lacks some. Of 500,000 to 650,000 clones in the sample, roughly 72% were seen once. Sequencing was performed on PBMCs. These receptors came from a woman aged 40 to 50 in good health. Some clones in this sample may be carry-over from other donors' samples.

The chain uses TRBV4-2 and TRBJ1-2; TRBD1 is a possible D gene (5 bases). Trimming stripped 0 bases from V and 0 bases from J, with 14 bases between. CDR1 is LGHNA and CDR2 is YNFKEQ in the germline V gene. CDR3 length: 17 residues. The CDR3 loop is CASSQDFATGANYGYTF. CDR3 bases: TGTGCCAGCAGCCAAGACTTCGCAACAGGAGCTAACTATGGCTACACCTTC.

V usage is TRBV29-1 and J usage is TRBJ1-1; D gene unclear. The V end lost 6 bases, the J end lost 1 base, and 18 bases lay between the germline ends. CDR3 length equals 15 residues. The germline V gene has CDR1 SQVTM and CDR2 ANQGSEA. Here the CDR3 reads CSVEMWGNGNTEAFF. CDR3 coding DNA: TGCAGCGTGGAAATGTGGGGAAACGGGAACACTGAAGCTTTCTTT.

The CDR3 loop reads CASSPTREQPQHF. CDR3 bases: TGTGCCAGCTCTCCAACGCGGGAACAGCCCCAGCATTTT. The chain couples TRBV18 to TRBJ1-5; D not certain. Germline assignment: CDR1 KGHSH and CDR2 LQKENI. Trimming pared 6 bases from V and 7 bases from J, leaving 13 bases between. The CDR3 loop spans 13 amino acids.

This clone was counted between two and nine times. The chain employs TRBV11-2 and TRBJ2-1; D is possibly TRBD1 (5 bases). Looked up from germline, CDR1 is SGHAT and CDR2 is FQNNGV. Between the trimmed V and J ends, which lost 1 base and 4 bases, there was a span of 23 bases. The CDR3 extends over 19 amino acids. The CDR3 nucleotides read TGTGCCAGCAGCTTAGCTCGGTCTGCTCGGACAAGGGCTTACAATGAGCAGTTCTTC. Translating gives CASSLARSARTRAYNEQFF.

This clone has a single count. The chain joins TRBV28 to TRBJ2-4; TRBD1 might be the D (6 bases). CDR1 MDHEN and CDR2 SYDVKM come from the germline V gene. The CDR3 has 14 residues. With 6 bases removed from V and 3 bases from J, the gap between germline ends came to 12 bases. The CDR3 sequence is CASRARGDKNIQYF. In DNA form, the CDR3 reads TGTGCCAGCAGGGCCAGGGGAGACAAAAACATTCAGTACTTC.

The count of this clone is one. With a far larger clone one base away, a read error is the likely cause. The rearrangement joins TRBV13 to TRBJ2-5; 7 bases align to TRBD1. The germline V gene has CDR1 PRHDT and CDR2 FYEKMQ (reference sequence). The ends lost 2 bases at V and 12 bases at J; junction bases unmatched: 6. This CDR3 has 12 residues. CDR3 protein: CASSLIGTAKYF. The CDR3 region has the DNA TGTGCCAGCAGCTTAATCGGGACAGCCAAGTACTTC. Looking up the rest from reference TRBV13 and TRBJ2-5 gives the full variable domain: AAGVIQSPRHLIKEKRETATLKCYPIPRHDTVYWYQQGPGQDPQFLISFYEKMQSDKGSIPDRFSAQQFSDYHSELNMSSLELGDSALYFCASSLIGTAKYFGPGTRLLVL.

There are a few counts of this clone. The J gene is TRBJ2-1, the V gene TRBV4-3, with 7 bases that match TRBD1. The germline gives CDR1 LGHNA, CDR2 YSLEER. This CDR3 region has 17 residues. V lost 0 bases to trimming and J lost 8 bases; unmatched junction nucleotides: 13. In DNA, the CDR3 is TGCGCCAGCAGCCAAGACTGGACAGGCGAAACGCTGGATGAGCAGTTCTTC. This encodes CASSQDWTGETLDEQFF.